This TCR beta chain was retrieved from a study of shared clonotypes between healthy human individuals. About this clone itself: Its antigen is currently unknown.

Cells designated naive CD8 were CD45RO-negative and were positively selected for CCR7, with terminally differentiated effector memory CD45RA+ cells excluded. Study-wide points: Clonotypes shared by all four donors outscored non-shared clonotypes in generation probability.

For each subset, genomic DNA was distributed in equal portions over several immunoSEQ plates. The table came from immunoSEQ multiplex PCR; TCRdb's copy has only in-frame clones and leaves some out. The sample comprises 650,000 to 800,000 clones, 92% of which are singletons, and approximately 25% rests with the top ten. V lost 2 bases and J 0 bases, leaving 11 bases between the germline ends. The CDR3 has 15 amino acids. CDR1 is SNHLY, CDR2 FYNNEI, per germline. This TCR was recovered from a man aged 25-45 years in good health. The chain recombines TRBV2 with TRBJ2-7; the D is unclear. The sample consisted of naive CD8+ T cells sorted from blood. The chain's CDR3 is CASSEILVGSYEQYF. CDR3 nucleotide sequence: TGTGCCAGCAGTGAAATCCTAGTGGGCTCCTACGAGCAGTACTTC.